The 26 T cell receptor beta chains below come from one sample, sequenced in a study of blood T cell repertoires in COVID-19. TCRdb's copy holds only in-frame clones and misses some; the assay was immunoSEQ multiplex PCR. The sample has hundreds of thousands of clones, roughly 91% seen once. The sequenced sample was PBMCs or T cells enriched from blood (not recorded which). These receptors were collected from a woman aged 45-65 years who had been exposed to COVID-19.

This rearrangement joins TRBV6-5 to TRBJ2-1, with TRBD1 matching over 8 bases. Germline V lookup: CDR1 MNHEY, CDR2 SVGAGI. The V gene end was trimmed by 8 bases and the J gene end by 0 bases; junction bases not matched to a gene: 6. There are 15 residues in the CDR3. CDR3 DNA: TGTGCCAGCCGACGACAGGGGCACTCCTACAATGAGCAGTTCTTC. The encoded protein is CASRRQGHSYNEQFF.

This clone came up a few times. This rearrangement joins TRBV7-8 to TRBJ1-2; D possibly corresponds to TRBD1 (6 bases). Germline values: CDR1 SGHVS, CDR2 FQNEAQ. The CDR3 has 15 amino acids. Trimming shortened V by 3 bases and J by 1 base, and 12 bases separated the two germline ends. The CDR3 is CASSFRQEVNYGYTF. The CDR3 nucleotides read TGTGCCAGCAGCTTTAGACAGGAGGTTAACTATGGCTACACCTTC. Full variable domain (missing parts from reference TRBV7-8 and TRBJ1-2): GAGVSQSPRYKVAKRGQDVALRCDPISGHVSLFWYQQALGQGPEFLTYFQNEAQLDKSGLPSDRFFAERPEGSVSTLKIQRTQQEDSAVYLCASSFRQEVNYGYTFGSGTRLTVV.

This clone was observed a single time. The chain is built from TRBV7-8 and TRBJ1-2; tentatively, D is TRBD1 (6 bases). V was clipped by 1 base and J by 5 bases, with 11 bases between them. Germline V gene lookup returns CDR1 SGHVS and CDR2 FQNEAQ. The CDR3 length is 14 residues. CDR3 amino acids: CASSLDRATYGYTF. The CDR3 region has the DNA TGTGCCAGCAGCTTAGACAGGGCGACTTATGGCTACACCTTC.

V usage is TRBV5-1 and J usage is TRBJ2-3, with 7 bases fitting TRBD1. The germline CDR1 and CDR2 sequences are SGHRS and YFSETQ. The trim removed 0 bases at V and 2 bases at J, leaving 3 bases unmatched. CDR3 length: 15 amino acids. The CDR3, as DNA: TGCGCCAGCAGCTTGGACAGGGGAGTCACAGATACGCAGTATTTT. Residues: CASSLDRGVTDTQYF.

The chain employs TRBV2 and TRBJ1-3; TRBD1 aligns across 8 bases. The CDR3 is 13 residues long. V lost 9 bases, J lost 3 bases, and 4 bases stayed unmatched. Germline-derived CDR1 and CDR2 are SNHLY and FYNNEI. CDR3 bases: TGTGCCAGATATGACAGGGGTGGAAACACCATATATTTT. Amino acids: CARYDRGGNTIYF.

V and J are TRBV7-8 and TRBJ1-6, with 8 bases fitting TRBD1. This CDR3 is built from 14 residues. In germline, CDR1 is SGHVS, CDR2 FQNEAQ. J was trimmed by 5 bases and V by 5 bases; bases with no gene match: 2. CDR3 amino acids: CASSRGQDNSPLHF. DNA of the CDR3: TGTGCCAGCAGCAGGGGACAGGATAATTCACCCCTCCACTTT.

V gene TRBV7-9 combines with J gene TRBJ1-5; perhaps TRBD1 as D (6 bases). V lost 6 bases, J lost 6 bases, and 15 bases lay in between. This CDR3 spans 14 amino acids. Per the germline V gene, CDR1 is SEHNR and CDR2 is FQNEAQ (reference sequence). The CDR3 sequence is CASSPGGPGQPQHF. The DNA of the CDR3 is TGTGCCAGCAGTCCCGGGGGGCCCGGTCAGCCCCAGCATTTT.

In DNA form, the CDR3 reads TGTGCCAGCAGCCCGGGACAGGGAACCTACGAGCAGTACTTC. It yields the protein CASSPGQGTYEQYF. The V gene is TRBV27, the J gene TRBJ2-7, with 9 bases identical to TRBD1. Germline CDR1 MNHEY, CDR2 SMNVEV (reference sequence). This CDR3 has 14 residues. Trimming removed 6 bases from V and 2 bases from J; junction bases left unmatched: 5.

The V gene is TRBV7-2, the J gene TRBJ1-2, with no clear D. V gave up 3 bases and J gave up 4 bases, with 9 bases separating them. Germline loops: CDR1 SGHTA, CDR2 FQGNSA. This CDR3 region has 13 residues. CDR3 sequence (DNA): TGTGCCAGCAGCTTTACACAGATCTATGGCTACACCTTC. This translates into CASSFTQIYGYTF.

The chain links TRBV6-1 to TRBJ2-7; no firm D call. Germline V gene data show CDR1 as MNHNS and CDR2 as SASEGT. V lost 2 bases, J lost 4 bases, and 9 bases lay in between. The CDR3 runs to 13 residues. The CDR3 DNA reads TGTGCCAGCAGTGAAACTGGTTTATACGAGCAGTACTTC. Translation gives CASSETGLYEQYF.

The chain uses TRBV12-3 or TRBV12-4 and TRBJ2-7, with D maybe TRBD1 (6 bases). CDR3 length: 13 amino acids. The germline V and J ends were trimmed by 6 bases and 4 bases, with 13 bases remaining between them. Written as DNA, the CDR3 is TGTGCCAGCAGCAAAACCGACAGGTACGAGCAGTACTTC. Encoded protein: CASSKTDRYEQYF.

The gene calls are TRBV28 and TRBJ1-4; TRBD1 agrees at 7 bases. The J segment lost 8 bases and the V segment lost 5 bases, leaving 8 bases of the junction unmatched. This CDR3 is built from 14 residues. Germline V gene lookup returns CDR1 MDHEN and CDR2 SYDVKM. The chain's CDR3 is CASSHLQGNEKLFF. CDR3 DNA sequence: TGTGCCAGCAGTCACCTACAGGGGAACGAAAAACTGTTTTTT.

V is TRBV19 and J is TRBJ1-1, with D perhaps TRBD1 (5 bases). Germline loops: CDR1 LNHDA, CDR2 SQIVND (reference sequence). The CDR3 has 13 amino acids. Trimming took 7 bases from V and 0 from J, leaving 9 bases between them. As DNA, the CDR3 is TGTGCCAGTAATCAGGGATTGAACACTGAAGCTTTCTTT. This gives the protein CASNQGLNTEAFF.

V gene TRBV11-3 combines with J gene TRBJ1-1; weak D call: TRBD1 (5 bases). The CDR3 is 14 amino acids. Germline assignment: CDR1 SGHNT and CDR2 YENEEA. Trimming shortened V by 1 base and J by 1 base, and 7 bases separated the two germline ends. The CDR3 sequence is CASSLGGRNTEAFF. CDR3 bases: TGTGCCAGCAGCTTAGGGGGCCGGAACACTGAAGCTTTCTTT.

The chain joins TRBV18 to TRBJ1-5; 7 nucleotides agree with TRBD1. CDR1 and CDR2 (germline): KGHSH, LQKENI. V shed 2 bases, J shed 4 bases, and the junction held 2 bases outside the gene matches. The CDR3 runs 14 residues. The CDR3 sequence is CASSPGTANQPQHF. CDR3 DNA: TGTGCCAGCTCACCAGGGACAGCGAATCAGCCCCAGCATTTT.

The chain joins TRBV28 to TRBJ1-2; TRBD1 is a possible D gene (5 bases). V lost 5 bases and J lost 2, with 18 bases in between. From germline, CDR1 is MDHEN and CDR2 SYDVKM. This CDR3 comprises 16 residues. DNA for the CDR3: TGTGCCAGCAGTAACCCTGGGGGGGGGAGAAACTATGGCTACACCTTC. Translating gives CASSNPGGGRNYGYTF.

This chain joins TRBV5-1 and TRBJ2-7; perhaps TRBD1 as D (5 bases). The CDR3 totals 15 residues. V was trimmed by 0 bases and J by 6 bases, leaving 16 bases between them. Germline values: CDR1 SGHRS, CDR2 YFSETQ. CDR3 sequence reads: CASSLEGRAYGEQYF. The CDR3 coding sequence is TGCGCCAGCAGCTTGGAAGGCAGGGCGTACGGCGAGCAGTACTTC.

The J gene is TRBJ2-7, the V gene TRBV4-1; tentative D call: TRBD1 (6 bases). Germline V gene data show CDR1 as MGHRA and CDR2 as YSYEKL. Trimming removed 0 bases at V and 3 bases at J, with 15 bases between. CDR3 length equals 16 residues. CDR3 sequence (DNA): TGCGCCAGCAGCCAAGACGGACCAGGGGATGGCTACGAGCAGTACTTC. Translation: CASSQDGPGDGYEQYF.

The chain joins TRBV20-1 to TRBJ2-1; 7 positions agree with TRBD1. Germline CDR1 DFQATT, CDR2 SNEGSKA (reference sequence). There are 15 residues in the CDR3. With 3 bases clipped from V and 1 base from J, the junction kept 6 bases outside the gene matches. The CDR3, as DNA: TGCAGTGCTAGTAAAGGGGGCTTATCCTACAATGAGCAGTTCTTC. Encoded protein: CSASKGGLSYNEQFF.

The chain couples TRBV3-1 (or the pseudogene TRBV3-2) to TRBJ1-6, with 7 bases that match TRBD1. The V gene end was trimmed by 4 bases and the J gene end by 6 bases; junction bases not matched to a gene: 9. Germline CDR1 reads LGHDT; CDR2 reads YNNKEL (reference sequence). This CDR3 is 16 amino acids long. Written as DNA, the CDR3 is TGTGCCAGCAGCCCCGAACCGGGACAGCCTAATTCACCCCTCCACTTT. Translated: CASSPEPGQPNSPLHF.

V and J are TRBV2 and TRBJ1-4, with TRBD1 matching 7 bases. V shed 6 bases and J 5 bases; nucleotides not matched to a gene: 6. CDR1 is SNHLY, CDR2 FYNNEI, per germline. The CDR3 sequence is 14 residues long. The CDR3, as DNA: TGTGCCAGCAGCACAGACAGGGCGAATGAAAAACTGTTTTTT. Encoded protein: CASSTDRANEKLFF.

The rearrangement links TRBV5-1 to TRBJ1-1; D gene uncertain. Germline V gene sequence: CDR1 SGHRS, CDR2 YFSETQ. Trimming left V 7 bases short and J 0 bases short, with 16 bases between. CDR3 length: 15 amino acids. CDR3 nucleotides: TGCGCCAGCGCCACTAGTGGCAGCCTGAACACTGAAGCTTTCTTT. It is translated as CASATSGSLNTEAFF.

The chain carries TRBV11-2 and TRBJ2-7; no clear D gene. The CDR3 extends over 11 amino acids. Germline assignment: CDR1 SGHAT and CDR2 FQNNGV. V was clipped by 6 bases and J by 5 bases, with 8 bases between them. CDR3 sequence: CASSHGNEQYF. CDR3 sequence (DNA): TGTGCCAGCAGTCATGGCAACGAGCAGTACTTC. Complete variable domain (other parts from reference TRBV11-2 and TRBJ2-7): EAGVAQSPRYKIIEKRQSVAFWCNPISGHATLYWYQQILGQGPKLLIQFQNNGVVDDSQLPKDRFSAERLKGVDSTLKIQPAKLEDSAVYLCASSHGNEQYFGPGTRLTVT.

The CDR3 region has the DNA TGTGCCAGTAGTATCTCGGACATGGATCAGCCCCAGCATTTT. The encoded protein is CASSISDMDQPQHF. V gene TRBV19 combines with J gene TRBJ1-5; perhaps TRBD1 as D (5 bases). V lost 3 bases to trimming and J lost 5 bases, with 11 bases between them. CDR1 is LNHDA, CDR2 SQIVND, per germline (reference sequence). This CDR3 region has 14 residues.

This clone was counted once. The chain uses TRBV10-3 and TRBJ2-1; 8 bases are shared with TRBD2. Germline V gene data show CDR1 as ENHRY and CDR2 as SYGVKD. The CDR3 runs 17 residues. Germline trimming cut 0 bases from V and 0 bases from J; bases unmatched to any gene: 4. As DNA, the CDR3 is TGTGCCATCAGTGAGTCGATCCTAGCGGGCTCCTACAATGAGCAGTTCTTC. This translates into CAISESILAGSYNEQFF.

The chain employs TRBV19 and TRBJ1-2; D not resolved. The CDR3 extends over 13 amino acids. Trimming removed 6 bases at V and 4 bases at J, with 12 bases between. Per germline, CDR1 LNHDA and CDR2 SQIVND (reference sequence). CDR3 in amino acids: CASRREGLYGYTF. The DNA for the CDR3 is TGTGCCAGTAGGAGGGAAGGGCTCTATGGCTACACCTTC. Full variable domain (rest looked up from reference TRBV19 and TRBJ1-2): DGGITQSPKYLFRKEGQNVTLSCEQNLNHDAMYWYRQDPGQGLRLIYYSQIVNDFQKGDIAEGYSVSREKKESFPLTVTSAQKNPTAFYLCASRREGLYGYTFGSGTRLTVV.